These 15 T cell receptor beta chains share one sample of origin, sequenced in a study of CD8 T cells in Susac syndrome. RNA in amounts of roughly 0.5 to 1 ug was reverse transcribed with random hexamers. TCRdb fed the immunoSEQ multiplex PCR reads into MiXCR, producing one record per CDR3 protein. The repertoire holds about 190,000 distinct CDR3 sequences, with 80% to 95% as singletons. The sequencing sample was made of CD4+ T cells from PBMCs. The receptors derive from a human donor in good health.

This chain connects TRBV28 to TRBJ2-1, with D perhaps being TRBD1 or TRBD2 (5 bases each). The germline V and J ends were trimmed by 2 bases and 16 bases, with 12 bases remaining between them. The CDR3 totals 11 residues. CDR1 is MDHEN, CDR2 SYDVKM, per germline. CDR3 sequence reads: CASSLLGEKFF. CDR3 DNA sequence: TGTGCCAGCAGTTTACTAGGGGAGAAATTCTTC.

This rearrangement joins TRBV28 to TRBJ2-7; D is perhaps TRBD1 (8 bases). Trimming took 6 bases from V and 11 from J, leaving 20 bases between them. The CDR3 runs to 13 residues. Looked up from germline, CDR1 is MDHEN and CDR2 is SYDVKM. The CDR3 coding sequence is TGTGCCAGCAGGCGCCTAAGGACAGGGAGGGAGTACTTC. Protein sequence: CASRRLRTGREYF.

The chain uses TRBV7-9 and TRBJ2-3, with D possibly TRBD1 on 5 matching bases. The ends were cut back, 6 bases at V and 5 bases at J, with 21 bases in the middle. Germline lookup yields CDR1 SEHNR and CDR2 FQNEAQ (reference sequence). The CDR3 length is 16 residues. CDR3 DNA: TGTGCCAGCAGGGACACGCGGCCAGGGCCAAGAGATACGCAGTATTTT. Translation gives CASRDTRPGPRDTQYF. Combining the CDR3 with reference TRBV7-9 and TRBJ2-3 gives the whole variable domain DTGVSQNPRHKITKRGQNVTFRCDPISEHNRLYWYRQTLGQGPEFLTYFQNEAQLEKSRLLSDRFSAERPKGSFSTLEIQRTEQGDSAMYLCASRDTRPGPRDTQYFGPGTRLTVL.

The chain couples TRBV6-2 or TRBV6-3 to TRBJ2-7; D remains unclear. V lost 6 bases and J lost 6, with 18 bases in between. CDR1 is MNHEY, CDR2 SVGEGT, per germline. CDR3 length: 14 residues. CDR3 sequence reads: CASRNDMPRSEQYV. The CDR3 coding sequence is TGTGCCAGCAGGAACGACATGCCGAGGAGCGAGCAGTACGTC.

The J gene is TRBJ2-1, the V gene TRBV29-1; D may correspond to TRBD1 or TRBD2 (6 bases each). The CDR3 sequence is 12 residues long. CDR1 is SQVTM and CDR2 is ANQGSEA in the germline V gene. The V end was cut by 6 bases, the J end by 8 bases, with 14 bases between. CDR3 DNA: TGCAGCGTGGGGGGCCGGAGCGATGAGCAGTTCTTC. Residues: CSVGGRSDEQFF.

The CDR3 nucleotides are TGCAGTGCTAGAGAAGGTCTAGTTGTGGAGACCCAGTACTTC. It specifies CSAREGLVVETQYF. This chain connects TRBV20-1 to TRBJ2-5; D is undetermined. Between the trimmed V and J ends, which lost 0 bases and 5 bases, there was a span of 13 bases. The CDR3 length is 14 residues. CDR1 DFQATT and CDR2 SNEGSKA come from the germline V gene (reference sequence).

V and J are TRBV15 and TRBJ1-1; TRBD1 is a possible D gene (5 bases). Trimming pared 0 bases from V and 1 base from J, leaving 9 bases between. There are 15 residues in the CDR3. Germline loops: CDR1 LNHNV, CDR2 YYDKDF (reference sequence). CDR3 sequence (DNA): TGTGCCACCAGCAGAGACAGGGTTGGGAACACTGAAGCTTTCTTT. As protein: CATSRDRVGNTEAFF.

This clonotype was observed a few times. One end of the junction varies from germline; a read error may be responsible. The chain recombines TRBV19 with TRBJ2-5; no clear D gene. The germline gives CDR1 LNHDA, CDR2 SQIVND (reference sequence). This CDR3 region has 11 residues. In DNA form, the CDR3 reads TGTGCCAGCAGTATCCAAGAGACCCAGTACTTC. This encodes CASSIQETQYF.

The gene calls are TRBV28 and TRBJ1-3, with D uncertain. V lost 5 bases to trimming and J lost 2 bases, with 10 bases between them. The CDR3 is made up of 14 amino acids. Germline values: CDR1 MDHEN, CDR2 SYDVKM. CDR3 loop: CASSPQTAGNTIYF. CDR3 DNA: TGTGCCAGCAGTCCTCAGACCGCTGGAAACACCATATATTTT.

This chain joins TRBV18 and TRBJ1-1; TRBD1 matches at 11 bases. This CDR3 region has 17 residues. The V gene's germline CDR1 is KGHSH and CDR2 LQKENI. Losses at the gene ends were 0 bases for V and 3 bases for J; bases not matched to a gene: 6. The CDR3 is CASSPPVGQGADTEAFF. The CDR3 nucleotides read TGTGCCAGCTCACCACCAGTCGGACAGGGGGCCGACACTGAAGCTTTCTTT.

In its sample, this clonotype was seen once. The gene calls are TRBV5-1 and TRBJ1-1, with 10 bases that match TRBD1. With V trimmed by 5 bases and J by 3 bases, 7 bases remained unmatched. Germline assignment: CDR1 SGHRS and CDR2 YFSETQ. This CDR3 is 15 amino acids long. CDR3: CASRSPGQGYTEAFF. For the CDR3, the DNA is TGCGCCAGCAGATCACCGGGACAGGGGTACACTGAAGCTTTCTTT. The full variable domain, with the rest looked up from reference TRBV5-1 and TRBJ1-1, is KAGVTQTPRYLIKTRGQQVTLSCSPISGHRSVSWYQQTPGQGLQFLFEYFSETQRNKGNFPGRFSGRQFSNSRSEMNVSTLELGDSALYLCASRSPGQGYTEAFFGQGTRLTVV.

The chain has TRBV5-1 and TRBJ1-1, with 7 bases matching TRBD1. This CDR3 contains 15 residues. Per germline, CDR1 SGHRS and CDR2 YFSETQ. The J segment lost 5 bases and the V segment lost 4 bases, leaving 11 bases of the junction unmatched. The CDR3 protein is CASSPTGALWTEAFF. The CDR3 DNA follows: TGCGCCAGCAGCCCAACAGGGGCTTTATGGACTGAAGCTTTCTTT.

The chain recombines TRBV15 with TRBJ1-3, with D tentatively TRBD1 (6 bases). The CDR3 has 17 amino acids. V lost 3 bases to trimming and J lost 0 bases, with 15 bases between them. Germline V gives CDR1 LNHNV, CDR2 YYDKDF (reference sequence). The CDR3 bases are TGTGCCACCAGCAGGAGGGGGACGTCGGTCTCTGGAAACACCATATATTTT. Its protein product is CATSRRGTSVSGNTIYF. The complete variable domain, with remaining parts taken from reference TRBV15 and TRBJ1-3, reads DAMVIQNPRYQVTQFGKPVTLSCSQTLNHNVMYWYQQKSSQAPKLLFHYYDKDFNNEADTPDNFQSRRPNTSFCFLDIRSPGLGDTAMYLCATSRRGTSVSGNTIYFGEGSWLTVV.

The CDR3 DNA reads TGTGCCAGCAGTTCCCAACCCTACAGGGACGGCTACACCTTC. It yields the protein CASSSQPYRDGYTF. The chain is built from TRBV27 and TRBJ1-2; possibly TRBD1 for D (6 bases). The CDR3 is 14 residues long. The V gene lost 4 bases and the J gene lost 8 bases, with 17 bases spanning the gap. The germline gives CDR1 MNHEY, CDR2 SMNVEV (reference sequence).

CDR3 sequence (DNA): TGTGCCAGCAGCGGACTAGCGAGACACGAGCAGTTCTTC. Translated: CASSGLARHEQFF. The genes are TRBV14 and TRBJ2-1, with 9 bases matching TRBD2. The V gene's germline CDR1 is SGHDN and CDR2 FVKESK. CDR3 length equals 13 residues. The junction had 6 bases not matched to a gene; V was cut back by 5 bases and J by 10 bases.